Shown below are 16 T cell receptor beta chains from a single sample sequenced in a study of identical twins. TCRdb reprocessed the 5' RACE reads via MiXCR and lists one record per CDR3 protein. Here the sample spans some 500,000 distinct CDR3 sequences, just under 10% being singletons. This sample was also put to use in a study of yellow fever vaccine responses in identical twins.

Sequencing was performed on PBMCs. These TCRs come from a woman aged 18-29 years in good health.

The chain employs TRBV2 and TRBJ2-1; 13 nucleotides match TRBD2. CDR3 size: 16 residues. Trimming at V came to 8 bases and at J to 6 bases, leaving 10 bases not matched to a gene. Germline V gives CDR1 SNHLY, CDR2 FYNNEI. In DNA form, the CDR3 reads TGTGCCAGCGAGAAAACTAGCGGGAGGGAATTCAATGAGCAGTTCTTC. It encodes CASEKTSGREFNEQFF. The whole variable domain, filled in from reference TRBV2 and TRBJ2-1, reads EPEVTQTPSHQVTQMGQEVILRCVPISNHLYFYWYRQILGQKVEFLVSFYNNEISEKSEIFDDQFSVERPDGSNFTLKIRSTKLEDSAMYFCASEKTSGREFNEQFFGPGTRLTVL.

The V gene is TRBV2, the J gene TRBJ2-1, with 9 positions matching TRBD2. This CDR3 has 19 residues. Losses at the gene ends were 7 bases for V and 4 bases for J; bases not matched to a gene: 20. The germline V gene encodes CDR1 SNHLY and CDR2 FYNNEI. CDR3 sequence: CASKGYETSGKSSYNEQFF. CDR3 in DNA: TGTGCCAGCAAGGGTTATGAGACTAGCGGTAAAAGCTCTTACAATGAGCAGTTCTTC.

The chain employs TRBV20-1 and TRBJ2-6; 8 nucleotides agree with TRBD1. The ends lost 5 bases at V and 2 bases at J; junction bases unmatched: 2. The germline V gene has CDR1 DFQATT and CDR2 SNEGSKA (reference sequence). The CDR3 has 14 residues. CDR3 sequence: CSASGGAGANVLTF. CDR3 in DNA: TGCAGTGCTTCAGGGGGCGCTGGGGCCAACGTCCTGACTTTC.

The CDR3 spells CASSTTGVSTNEKLFF. DNA for the CDR3: TGTGCCAGCAGCACGACAGGAGTCTCAACTAATGAAAAACTGTTTTTT. V is TRBV5-6 and J is TRBJ1-4, with D tentatively TRBD1 (6 bases). This CDR3 comprises 16 residues. V lost 4 bases, J lost 0 bases, and 13 bases lay in between. Germline values: CDR1 SGHDT, CDR2 YYEEEE.

The chain links TRBV29-1 to TRBJ1-2, with no clear D. This CDR3 has 10 residues. Germline CDR1 is SQVTM and CDR2 is ANQGSEA. The V end lost 0 bases, the J end lost 8 bases, and 4 bases lay between the germline ends. The DNA of the CDR3 is TGCAGCGTTGAAGACGAGGGCTACACCTTC. It encodes CSVEDEGYTF.

The chain recombines TRBV7-9 with TRBJ2-7; the D is unclear. This CDR3 has 12 residues. CDR1 SEHNR and CDR2 FQNEAQ come from the germline V gene (reference sequence). Trimming removed 10 bases from V and 2 bases from J, with 12 bases in between. DNA for the CDR3: TGTGCCACAGAGGCTGGGACCTACGAGCAGTACTTC. Its translation is CATEAGTYEQYF.

The table lists this clonotype with a few counts. The chain has TRBV28 and TRBJ2-7; possible D gene TRBD1, 5 bases. The germline gives CDR1 MDHEN, CDR2 SYDVKM. The V and J ends lost 7 bases and 3 bases respectively, with 16 bases between them. The CDR3 consists of 14 residues. In nucleotides, the CDR3 is TGTGCCAGCACCTTGGGGCAAATCTACTACGAGCAGTACTTC. Translated, it gives CASTLGQIYYEQYF.

This chain connects TRBV10-3 to TRBJ2-1; D might be TRBD1 (6 bases). V was shortened by 4 bases and J by 5 bases, with 12 bases between the two germline ends. The V gene's germline CDR1 is ENHRY and CDR2 SYGVKD. The CDR3 covers 14 residues. CDR3: CAISAPRQDNEQFF. The CDR3 nucleotides are TGTGCCATCAGTGCCCCCCGACAGGACAATGAGCAGTTCTTC.

The chain is built from TRBV6-1 and TRBJ1-4; D call uncertain. CDR3 length equals 15 residues. Deletions cut 6 bases from V and 8 bases from J, with 19 bases between. The V gene's germline CDR1 is MNHNS and CDR2 SASEGT. CDR3 sequence: CASSHQKGSTEKLFF. As DNA, the CDR3 is TGTGCCAGCAGCCATCAAAAGGGTAGTACGGAAAAACTGTTTTTT.

This clonotype occurred many times. V gene TRBV11-2 combines with J gene TRBJ2-3, with D hard to call. In germline, CDR1 is SGHAT, CDR2 FQNNGV. The length of the CDR3 is 15 residues. Trimming removed 3 bases from V and 0 bases from J, with 10 bases in between. The CDR3 coding sequence is TGTGCCAGCAGCTTTAGGGCCTGGAGCACAGATACGCAGTATTTT. Its protein product is CASSFRAWSTDTQYF.

The J gene is TRBJ2-3, the V gene TRBV20-1; D not resolved. V shed 3 bases and J shed 4 bases, with 11 bases lying between them. CDR3 length equals 13 residues. The germline V gene has CDR1 DFQATT and CDR2 SNEGSKA (reference sequence). This CDR3 is CSASARLPDTQYF. The CDR3, as DNA: TGCAGTGCTAGTGCTCGCCTTCCAGATACGCAGTATTTT.

This clonotype was detected only a few times. The chain employs TRBV2 and TRBJ2-3; no clear D gene. Trimming removed 8 bases from V and 1 base from J, with 10 bases in between. Germline CDR1 reads SNHLY; CDR2 reads FYNNEI. The CDR3 is 13 residues long. The CDR3 spells CASVHPGTDTQYF. CDR3 nucleotide sequence: TGTGCCAGCGTACACCCTGGCACAGATACGCAGTATTTT. The full variable domain, completed using reference TRBV2 and TRBJ2-3, is EPEVTQTPSHQVTQMGQEVILRCVPISNHLYFYWYRQILGQKVEFLVSFYNNEISEKSEIFDDQFSVERPDGSNFTLKIRSTKLEDSAMYFCASVHPGTDTQYFGPGTRLTVL.

V gene TRBV4-3 combines with J gene TRBJ2-1, with TRBD2 matching over 8 bases. Germline values: CDR1 LGHNA, CDR2 YSLEER. The CDR3 covers 14 residues. V gave up 6 bases and J gave up 10 bases; unmatched junction bases: 11. CDR3 protein: CASRVEREFPEQFF. CDR3 nucleotide sequence: TGCGCCAGCAGAGTTGAGCGGGAGTTCCCCGAGCAGTTCTTC.

The V call is TRBV5-1, the J call TRBJ2-7; D unclear. Trimming shortened V by 2 bases and J by 2 bases, and 14 bases separated the two germline ends. The CDR3 extends over 15 amino acids. Germline assignment: CDR1 SGHRS and CDR2 YFSETQ. The CDR3 sequence is CASSFAASGPYEQYF. The DNA for the CDR3 is TGCGCCAGCAGCTTCGCGGCGTCCGGGCCCTACGAGCAGTACTTC.

The rearrangement links TRBV7-3 to TRBJ2-1, with TRBD2 as a possible D gene (5 bases). Germline CDR1 SGHTA, CDR2 FQGTGA. This CDR3 contains 16 residues. Trimming cost V 1 base and J 4 bases, with 14 bases left between them. CDR3 nucleotides: TGTGCCAGCAGCTTAAGTTCTGGACTCCATTACAATGAGCAGTTCTTC. This encodes CASSLSSGLHYNEQFF.

The rearrangement uses TRBV12-3 or TRBV12-4 and TRBJ2-1, with 10 positions matching TRBD2. This CDR3 region has 16 residues. Unmatched junction bases numbered 10, after V lost 2 bases and J lost 9 bases. CDR3 residues: CASSLWSSGRGLEQFF. For the CDR3, the DNA is TGTGCCAGCAGTTTATGGTCTAGCGGGAGAGGACTTGAGCAGTTCTTC.